The clone carrying this TCR beta chain was detected only once. This specimen comes from a study of shared clonotypes between healthy human individuals. As for the study in general: Each donor had three CD4 naive, three CD4 memory, two CD8 naive and one CD8 memory plate.

The CDR3 is 15 residues long. Per germline, CDR1 MRHNA and CDR2 SNTAGT. Trimming removed 4 bases from V and 1 base from J, with 10 bases in between. Libraries were prepared by immunoSEQ multiplex PCR; TCRdb keeps only in-frame clonotypes and omits some of them. The profile covers about 710,000 clones, with about three quarters appearing a single time and around 2% taken by the ten largest. This chain connects TRBV6-4 to TRBJ2-2; maybe TRBD1 (6 bases). The sequence was obtained from a woman aged 25-40 years in good health. The sample consisted of memory CD4+ T cells sorted from blood. Subset specified: CD45RA-negative fraction. The CDR3 loop reads CASSASTGNTGELFF. The CDR3 DNA follows: TGTGCCAGCAGTGCCTCGACAGGGAACACCGGGGAGCTGTTTTTT.